Each of the 9 T cell receptor beta chains below was sequenced from the same sample in a study of cytomegalovirus exposure and HLA in healthy donors. 60 Vbeta and 13 Jbeta primers were used in PCR. Profiling relied on immunoSEQ multiplex PCR, and the TCRdb table lists in-frame clones only, not all of them. The repertoire holds approximately 160,000 clones, with more than 60% as singletons. Sequenced sample: PBMCs. The receptors were gathered from a male donor in good health and CMV-seronegative.

The chain employs TRBV5-8 and TRBJ2-1; D not resolved. CDR3 size: 15 residues. Germline CDR1 SGHTS, CDR2 YDEGEE. V was trimmed by 4 bases and J by 2 bases, leaving 13 bases between them. CDR3 sequence: CASSLQRWAYNEQFF. CDR3 nucleotides: TGTGCCAGCAGCCTACAGAGATGGGCCTACAATGAGCAGTTCTTC.

The chain uses TRBV4-2 and TRBJ2-7, with unresolved D. Germline V CDR1 and CDR2: LGHNA, YNFKEQ. CDR3 length: 13 amino acids. V shed 8 bases and J shed 1 base, with 12 bases lying between them. The CDR3, as DNA: TGTGCCAGCGCTACGGGTTCATCCTACGAGCAGTACTTC. It codes for CASATGSSYEQYF.

This clone has a handful of counts. In DNA, the CDR3 is TGTGCCAGCAGCCGGGAGGGCGGGGGCCCTGAAGCTTTCTTT. Translating gives CASSREGGGPEAFF. The chain couples TRBV27 to TRBJ1-1; TRBD1 might be the D (6 bases). Germline CDR1 reads MNHEY; CDR2 reads SMNVEV (reference sequence). This CDR3 is built from 14 residues. Between the trimmed V and J ends, which lost 6 bases and 6 bases, there was a span of 17 bases.

This chain joins TRBV29-1 and TRBJ1-1; 8 nucleotides match TRBD1. CDR3 length: 14 amino acids. In germline, CDR1 is SQVTM, CDR2 ANQGSEA. V shed 4 bases, J shed 3 bases, and the junction held 7 bases outside the gene matches. The CDR3 sequence: CSVVKGTGDTEAFF. The CDR3 nucleotides read TGCAGCGTTGTTAAGGGGACAGGCGACACTGAAGCTTTCTTT.

This chain links TRBV6-5 with TRBJ1-2, with D tentatively TRBD1 (5 bases). Trimming pared 8 bases from V and 0 bases from J, leaving 16 bases between. Germline CDR1 and CDR2: MNHEY and SVGAGI. CDR3 length equals 15 residues. CDR3 coding DNA: TGTGCCAGCTATGAGGCAGGGTCGGCTAACTATGGCTACACCTTC. The encoded protein is CASYEAGSANYGYTF.

CDR3 in DNA: TGTGCCAGCTCATCGACGACTAGTCCTGGGGCCAACGTCCTGACTTTC. Protein: CASSSTTSPGANVLTF. The chain employs TRBV18 and TRBJ2-6; D may be TRBD2 (6 bases). The V end lost 5 bases, the J end lost 2 bases, and 13 bases lay between the germline ends. Looked up from germline, CDR1 is KGHSH and CDR2 is LQKENI. The CDR3 length is 16 residues.

The V gene is TRBV10-1, the J gene TRBJ1-6; D gene unclear. V was trimmed by 11 bases and J by 5 bases, leaving 16 bases between them. From germline, CDR1 is WNHNN and CDR2 SYGVQD (reference sequence). The CDR3 sequence is 14 residues long. The CDR3 here is CAETPRQDNSPLHF. The CDR3 coding sequence is TGCGCCGAAACACCGAGACAAGATAATTCACCCCTCCACTTT.

This chain connects TRBV9 to TRBJ1-3; TRBD1 is a possible D gene (6 bases). Germline CDR1 reads SGDLS; CDR2 reads YYNGEE. Trimming removed 4 bases at V and 4 bases at J, with 12 bases between. This CDR3 contains 14 residues. The CDR3 region is CASSPGTSGNTIYF. The CDR3 DNA is TGTGCCAGCAGCCCCGGGACATCAGGAAACACCATATATTTT.

The chain links TRBV11-3 to TRBJ1-1; TRBD1 matches 9 bases. V gave up 5 bases and J gave up 0 bases; unmatched junction bases: 1. The CDR3 extends over 14 amino acids. Germline V gene data show CDR1 as SGHNT and CDR2 as YENEEA. CDR3: CASSTGGVNTEAFF. In nucleotides, the CDR3 is TGTGCCAGCAGCACAGGGGGCGTGAACACTGAAGCTTTCTTT.